The 31 T cell receptor beta chains given below trace back to one sample, sequenced in a study of blood T cell repertoires in COVID-19. Clones were sequenced by immunoSEQ multiplex PCR, and TCRdb holds only the in-frame ones, with some missing. The data hold approximately 300,000 clones, with 90% observed a single time. Sequencing was carried out using peripheral blood. The receptor set was obtained from a woman aged 40 to 50 with COVID-19, enrolled during active disease.

V and J are TRBV5-4 and TRBJ2-7; 10 nucleotides agree with TRBD1. This CDR3 has 15 amino acids. The V and J ends lost 4 bases and 6 bases, in that order; junction bases with no gene match: 10. The germline V gene has CDR1 SGHNT and CDR2 YYREEE (reference sequence). The CDR3 bases are TGTGCCAGCAGCCCTGAGGGACAGGGGACCTTCGAGCAGTACTTC. Its protein product is CASSPEGQGTFEQYF.

This clone was recorded only once. The chain joins TRBV28 to TRBJ1-1; D might be TRBD1 (5 bases). The germline V gene has CDR1 MDHEN and CDR2 SYDVKM. V was shortened by 6 bases and J by 0 bases, with 17 bases between the two germline ends. The CDR3 length is 16 residues. The CDR3 loop reads CASSIRGRPMNTEAFF. The CDR3 region has the DNA TGTGCCAGCAGCATAAGGGGCAGACCAATGAACACTGAAGCTTTCTTT. Based on the CDR3 plus reference TRBV28 and TRBJ1-1, the full variable domain is DVKVTQSSRYLVKRTGEKVFLECVQDMDHENMFWYRQDPGLGLRLIYFSYDVKMKEKGDIPEGYSVSREKKERFSLILESASTNQTSMYLCASSIRGRPMNTEAFFGQGTRLTVV.

The chain links TRBV28 to TRBJ1-2, with 7 bases aligning to TRBD1. Germline V CDR1 and CDR2: MDHEN, SYDVKM. The CDR3 has 17 residues. With V trimmed by 5 bases and J by 5 bases, 17 bases remained unmatched. The CDR3 coding sequence is TGTGCCAGCAGTAAAGGGAGTAGGAGGGGGCCCGGGTATGGCTACACCTTC. Its protein product is CASSKGSRRGPGYGYTF.

The CDR3 DNA reads as TGTGCCAGCAGCATAAGCCGGGGTAGCCCCTACGAGCAGTACTTC. Protein: CASSISRGSPYEQYF. The genes are TRBV7-2 and TRBJ2-7; possibly TRBD2 for D (5 bases). The V and J ends lost 5 bases and 2 bases respectively, with 16 bases between them. This CDR3 has 15 residues. Germline loops: CDR1 SGHTA, CDR2 FQGNSA. The variable domain in full, completed from reference TRBV7-2 and TRBJ2-7, reads GAGVSQSPSNKVTEKGKDVELRCDPISGHTALYWYRQSLGQGLEFLIYFQGNSAPDKSGLPSDRFSAERTGGSVSTLTIQRTQQEDSAVYLCASSISRGSPYEQYFGPGTRLTVT.

The V gene is TRBV28, the J gene TRBJ1-1; TRBD1 might be the D (5 bases). CDR1 MDHEN and CDR2 SYDVKM come from the germline V gene. The CDR3 totals 13 residues. The V and J ends lost 4 bases and 7 bases respectively, with 13 bases between them. CDR3 nucleotides: TGTGCCAGCAGTTACCCGGGGGGGGTTGAAGCTTTCTTT. Translating it yields CASSYPGGVEAFF.

This sequence joins TRBV6-2 or TRBV6-3 and TRBJ1-5, with no clear D. Germline V gives CDR1 MNHEY, CDR2 SVGEGT. V was cut by 4 bases and J by 0 bases, with 16 bases left in between. There are 17 residues in the CDR3. The CDR3 bases are TGTGCCAGCAGTTCGCTGCGGGATTTCTATAGCAATCAGCCCCAGCATTTT. Its protein is CASSSLRDFYSNQPQHF.

The chain links TRBV14 to TRBJ1-2; 7 bases align to TRBD1. With V trimmed by 1 base and J by 7 bases, 9 bases remained unmatched. CDR3 size: 15 residues. Germline V gene data show CDR1 as SGHDN and CDR2 as FVKESK. The CDR3 bases are TGTGCCAGCAGCCAAGGGCGGGACAGCGACGGTGGCTACACCTTC. It specifies CASSQGRDSDGGYTF.

The V gene is TRBV30, the J gene TRBJ2-5, with 7 bases identical to TRBD2. The CDR3 loop spans 13 amino acids. Trimming took 2 bases from V and 3 from J; bases not matched to a gene: 3. Germline values: CDR1 GTSNPN, CDR2 SVGIG (reference sequence). The CDR3 DNA reads as TGTGCCTGGAGTTTTGGACTAGAAGAGACCCAGTACTTC. Its translation is CAWSFGLEETQYF.

The CDR3 sequence: CAWSSRGTGGSYGYTF. CDR3 nucleotides: TGTGCCTGGAGTAGTAGGGGGACAGGGGGCTCCTATGGCTACACCTTC. This chain connects TRBV30 to TRBJ1-2; 12 bases line up with TRBD1. The V gene end was trimmed by 2 bases and the J gene end by 4 bases; junction bases not matched to a gene: 8. Germline values: CDR1 GTSNPN, CDR2 SVGIG (reference sequence). The CDR3 is 16 amino acids.

This clone was picked up one time. This chain joins TRBV7-8 and TRBJ2-7; the D gene is possibly TRBD2 (5 bases). The ends were cut back, 0 bases at V and 7 bases at J, with 16 bases in the middle. This CDR3 has 15 residues. Germline V lookup: CDR1 SGHVS, CDR2 FQNEAQ. The CDR3 sequence is CASSLAVAVRGEQYF. DNA for the CDR3: TGTGCCAGCAGCTTAGCAGTTGCGGTCCGAGGGGAGCAGTACTTC.

The CDR3 sequence is CASSRPPSVEAEKLFF. DNA for the CDR3: TGTGCCAGCTCACGACCCCCTAGTGTGGAGGCCGAAAAACTGTTTTTT. J is TRBJ1-4 and V is TRBV18; D unclear. The CDR3 spans 16 residues. V lost 4 bases, J lost 8 bases, and 20 bases lay in between. CDR1 is KGHSH and CDR2 is LQKENI in the germline V gene.

Turning to this clone: This sample includes further DNA sequences coding for the same CDR3. This sequence joins TRBV5-1 and TRBJ1-3; D is perhaps TRBD1 (5 bases). Trimming stripped 4 bases from V and 0 bases from J, with 8 bases between. This CDR3 spans 14 amino acids. CDR1 is SGHRS, CDR2 YFSETQ, per germline. CDR3 in amino acids: CASSLDSSGNTIYF. In DNA form, the CDR3 reads TGCGCCAGCAGCCTAGACAGCTCTGGAAACACCATATATTTT.

This clone was seen once. The chain joins TRBV12-3 or TRBV12-4 to TRBJ1-5; D possibly corresponds to TRBD1 (5 bases). V lost 11 bases to trimming and J lost 5 bases, with 16 bases between them. This CDR3 comprises 13 residues. CDR3 sequence: CAGARGIDQPQHF. The DNA of the CDR3 is TGTGCCGGAGCCCGGGGGATCGATCAGCCCCAGCATTTT.

The chain links TRBV3-1 (or the pseudogene TRBV3-2) to TRBJ2-3; weak D call: TRBD2 (5 bases). The CDR3 runs 16 residues. V was shortened by 2 bases and J by 5 bases, with 17 bases between the two germline ends. The germline CDR1 and CDR2 sequences are LGHDT and YNNKEL (reference sequence). This CDR3 is CASSQRSRGPIDTQYF. The DNA of the CDR3 is TGTGCCAGCAGCCAAAGATCCCGCGGGCCAATAGATACGCAGTATTTT.

This sequence joins TRBV7-8 and TRBJ2-3; 8 nucleotides align to TRBD1. Looked up from germline, CDR1 is SGHVS and CDR2 is FQNEAQ. The CDR3 runs to 14 residues. Trimming cost V 5 bases and J 6 bases; bases outside gene matches: 7. For the CDR3, the DNA is TGTGCCAGCAGCCTCCGGACAGGGCAGGATACGCAGTATTTT. Translated: CASSLRTGQDTQYF.

This clone was seen just once. The rearrangement links TRBV5-1 to TRBJ1-1; D ambiguous. Germline CDR1 reads SGHRS; CDR2 reads YFSETQ. V was pared by 4 bases and J by 4 bases, with 11 bases between. This CDR3 comprises 13 residues. The CDR3 DNA follows: TGCGCCAGCAGCGGCAGCGGGCTCACTGAAGCTTTCTTT. Residues: CASSGSGLTEAFF.

V usage is TRBV6-6 and J usage is TRBJ2-4; no clear D gene. V dropped 3 bases and J dropped 7 bases, with 16 bases sitting between them. The CDR3 spans 15 residues. The germline V gene encodes CDR1 MNHNY and CDR2 SVGAGI (reference sequence). The DNA of the CDR3 is TGTGCCAGCAGTTATAGCCCGGATGTAAGGAACATTCAGTACTTC. Protein sequence: CASSYSPDVRNIQYF.

V is TRBV5-8 and J is TRBJ2-3; TRBD2 aligns across 16 bases. V shed 3 bases and J 7 bases; nucleotides not matched to a gene: 8. This CDR3 contains 17 residues. From germline, CDR1 is SGHTS and CDR2 YDEGEE. This chain's CDR3 is CASSWGLAGGSLNTQYF. The CDR3 coding sequence is TGTGCCAGCAGCTGGGGACTAGCGGGAGGGTCTCTGAATACGCAGTATTTT.

The V gene is TRBV27, the J gene TRBJ1-1, with 9 bases fitting TRBD1. This CDR3 has 14 amino acids. CDR1 is MNHEY and CDR2 is SMNVEV in the germline V gene (reference sequence). Germline trimming cut 5 bases from V and 10 bases from J; bases unmatched to any gene: 11. CDR3 loop: CASSPGTGRPGAFF. The DNA for the CDR3 is TGTGCCAGCAGTCCCGGGACAGGGCGACCGGGAGCTTTCTTT.

The CDR3 is CASSSLRDRVKDEAFF. CDR3 in DNA: TGTGCCAGCAGCTCTCTTCGGGACAGGGTTAAGGATGAAGCTTTCTTT. The V and J genes are TRBV7-2 and TRBJ1-1, with TRBD1 matching over 9 bases. V shed 4 bases and J 7 bases; nucleotides not matched to a gene: 13. CDR1 and CDR2 from the germline V gene are SGHTA and FQGNSA. The CDR3 length is 16 residues.

This chain links TRBV19 with TRBJ2-5; D unclear. Germline CDR1 is LNHDA and CDR2 is SQIVND (reference sequence). V was pared by 3 bases and J by 2 bases, with 10 bases between. CDR3 length: 14 residues. CDR3 amino acids: CASSMSRRQETQYF. CDR3 DNA: TGTGCCAGTAGTATGAGTAGGAGACAAGAGACCCAGTACTTC.

The chain links TRBV19 to TRBJ1-1; 9 nucleotides agree with TRBD1. CDR1 LNHDA and CDR2 SQIVND come from the germline V gene (reference sequence). V shed 5 bases and J 4 bases; nucleotides not matched to a gene: 11. CDR3 length: 16 residues. CDR3 loop: CASSATFTGGRTEAFF. CDR3 bases: TGTGCCAGTAGTGCAACCTTTACAGGGGGCCGCACTGAAGCTTTCTTT.

The chain carries TRBV28 and TRBJ1-6, with a weak D call TRBD1 (5 bases). The CDR3 loop spans 16 amino acids. V shed 2 bases and J shed 8 bases, with 16 bases lying between them. The germline V gene encodes CDR1 MDHEN and CDR2 SYDVKM. The CDR3 loop is CASSLLGQGMDSPLHF. The DNA of the CDR3 is TGTGCCAGCAGTTTACTCGGGCAGGGAATGGATTCACCCCTCCACTTT.

The genes are TRBV7-2 and TRBJ2-3; D may be TRBD1 (6 bases). V was clipped by 5 bases and J by 3 bases, with 18 bases between them. CDR3 length: 16 amino acids. The germline CDR1 and CDR2 sequences are SGHTA and FQGNSA. CDR3 in amino acids: CASSKTQGIGTDTQYF. The CDR3 DNA sequence: TGTGCCAGCAGCAAAACGCAGGGGATCGGGACAGATACGCAGTATTTT.

In its sample, this clone was seen once. The chain carries TRBV27 and TRBJ1-2; the match to TRBD1 covers 8 bases. The CDR3 is 15 amino acids. Losses at the gene ends were 2 bases for V and 10 bases for J; bases not matched to a gene: 12. CDR1 is MNHEY, CDR2 SMNVEV, per germline (reference sequence). CDR3 region: CASSLAGQGGRAYTF. CDR3 nucleotide sequence: TGTGCCAGCAGTTTAGCTGGACAGGGTGGTCGAGCCTACACCTTC.

The chain employs TRBV5-8 and TRBJ2-7; TRBD2 matches at 11 bases. With V trimmed by 0 bases and J by 7 bases, 6 bases remained unmatched. The length of the CDR3 is 15 residues. The germline V gene encodes CDR1 SGHTS and CDR2 YDEGEE. The chain's CDR3 is CASSLGLAGRWEQYF. In nucleotides, the CDR3 is TGTGCCAGCAGCTTGGGACTAGCGGGGAGGTGGGAGCAGTACTTC. The variable domain in full, with the rest retrieved from reference TRBV5-8 and TRBJ2-7, is EAGVTQSPTHLIKTRGQQATLRCSPISGHTSVYWYQQALGLGLQFLLWYDEGEERNRGNFPPRFSGRQFPNYSSELNVNALELEDSALYLCASSLGLAGRWEQYFGPGTRLTVT.

A single count supports this clone. The chain recombines TRBV7-9 with TRBJ1-2, with 9 bases matching TRBD1. In germline, CDR1 is SEHNR, CDR2 FQNEAQ (reference sequence). The CDR3 contains 15 residues. Trimming cost V 5 bases and J 7 bases; bases outside gene matches: 11. The CDR3 region is CASSRPGTGYSGYTF. CDR3 DNA sequence: TGTGCCAGCAGCCGACCCGGGACAGGGTATTCTGGCTACACCTTC.

The gene calls are TRBV15 and TRBJ2-7; D perhaps matches TRBD2 (6 bases). V lost 3 bases, J lost 4 bases, and 7 bases lay in between. CDR1 is LNHNV, CDR2 YYDKDF, per germline (reference sequence). CDR3 size: 12 residues. CDR3 in DNA: TGTGCCACCAGCAGCCGGGAGTACGAGCAGTACTTC. Protein: CATSSREYEQYF.

This sequence joins TRBV3-1 (or the pseudogene TRBV3-2) and TRBJ1-5, with D unclear. The germline V gene encodes CDR1 LGHDT and CDR2 YNNKEL (reference sequence). V lost 2 bases, J lost 7 bases, and 12 bases lay in between. The CDR3 is 14 amino acids. The CDR3 nucleotides are TGTGCCAGCAGCCAAACCGGGAGCGGCCAGCCCCAGCATTTT. Its translation: CASSQTGSGQPQHF.

V usage is TRBV7-2 and J usage is TRBJ2-3; D is ambiguous. The CDR3 spans 12 residues. V lost 3 bases and J 4 bases, leaving 5 bases between the germline ends. Germline CDR1 is SGHTA and CDR2 is FQGNSA. Written as DNA, the CDR3 is TGTGCCAGCAGCTTCTTCGCAGATACGCAGTATTTT. Encoded protein: CASSFFADTQYF. The full variable domain, with the rest looked up from reference TRBV7-2 and TRBJ2-3, is GAGVSQSPSNKVTEKGKDVELRCDPISGHTALYWYRQSLGQGLEFLIYFQGNSAPDKSGLPSDRFSAERTGGSVSTLTIQRTQQEDSAVYLCASSFFADTQYFGPGTRLTVL.

The CDR3 loop reads CASSNGLVPYNEQFF. The CDR3 nucleotides are TGTGCCAGCAGCAACGGACTAGTCCCGTACAATGAGCAGTTCTTC. This rearrangement joins TRBV7-2 to TRBJ2-1; TRBD2 matches 7 bases. The length of the CDR3 is 15 residues. V dropped 5 bases and J dropped 4; count of bases not matched to a gene: 8. Germline V CDR1 and CDR2: SGHTA, FQGNSA.